This TCR beta chain was captured by sequencing in a study of shared clonotypes between healthy human individuals. Findings and caveats of the study: The researchers took only blood, and tissue repertoires probably look different. Relative to their counterparts shared across all four donors, non-shared clonotypes exhibited diminished generation probabilities.

On this clone: Its antigen remains unidentified.

Naive CD8 cells, CD45RO-negative and positively selected for CCR7, excluded terminally differentiated effector memory CD45RA+ cells. J gave up 4 bases and V 5 bases, and 8 bases lay outside the gene matches. Germline values: CDR1 SGHTA, CDR2 FQGTGA. This CDR3 is 15 amino acids long. Only in-frame clones appear in the TCRdb table, and some are missing; sequencing was by immunoSEQ multiplex PCR. The sample records approximately 2,200,000 clones, 90% to 95% being singletons. The rearrangement links TRBV7-3 to TRBJ1-3; the match to TRBD1 covers 7 bases. The sequence was obtained from a man aged 18-30 years in good health. Some clones in this sample may be carry-over from other donors' samples. The sequenced sample consisted of naive CD8+ T cells from PBMCs. CDR3 loop: CASSPNRGHGNTIYF. The DNA of the CDR3 is TGTGCCAGCAGCCCGAACAGGGGTCACGGAAACACCATATATTTT.